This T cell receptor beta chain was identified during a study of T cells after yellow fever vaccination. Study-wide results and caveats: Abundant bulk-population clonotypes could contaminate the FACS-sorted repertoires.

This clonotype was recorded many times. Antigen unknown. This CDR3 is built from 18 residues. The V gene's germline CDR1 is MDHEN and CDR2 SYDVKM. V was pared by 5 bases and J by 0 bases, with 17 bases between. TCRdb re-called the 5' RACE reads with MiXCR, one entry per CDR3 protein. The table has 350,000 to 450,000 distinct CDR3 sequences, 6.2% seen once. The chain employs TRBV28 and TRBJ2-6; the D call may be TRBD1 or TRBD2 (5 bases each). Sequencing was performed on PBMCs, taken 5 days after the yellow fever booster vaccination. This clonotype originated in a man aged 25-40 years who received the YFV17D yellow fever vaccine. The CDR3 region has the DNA TGTGCCAGCAGTCCCGCCGGGACGGAGATCTCTGGGGCCAACGTCCTGACTTTC. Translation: CASSPAGTEISGANVLTF.